This T cell receptor (beta chain) was recorded in a study of cytomegalovirus exposure and HLA in healthy donors. Study results and caveats: A later analysis linked a missense DCLRE1C variant to TCR beta V- and J-gene trimming. Most CMV-associated TCR beta chains appeared HLA-restricted in a later analysis. Solely CMV serostatus was available to characterize immune exposure. There were under 200 TCR beta chains listed as cytomegalovirus-associated.

On this clone itself: Its matching antigen is unknown.

The germline V gene has CDR1 MGHRA and CDR2 YSYEKL. The ends were cut back, 1 base at V and 8 bases at J, with 15 bases in the middle. The CDR3 length is 15 residues. PCR used 60 Vbeta primers and 13 Jbeta primers. Some clones are missing from TCRdb's copy, which holds only in-frame ones; the method was immunoSEQ multiplex PCR. The repertoire holds roughly 110,000 clones, 74% seen once, with roughly 15% in the top ten. The clonotype comes from a woman in her thirties or forties in good health and CMV-seropositive. The sequencing sample was made of PBMCs. The rearrangement uses TRBV4-1 and TRBJ2-1, with unresolved D. Here the CDR3 DNA reads TGCGCCAGCAGCCAAGGAGCGAGCCGGGTCGATGAGCAGTTCTTC. Amino acid sequence: CASSQGASRVDEQFF.